This TCR beta chain was profiled in a study of shared clonotypes between healthy human individuals. Comment on this clone: Its antigen remains unknown.

Sequenced by immunoSEQ multiplex PCR; TCRdb stores in-frame clones only, minus some. The sample includes about 2,200,000 clones, 85% to 95% seen only once; the top ten take around 1.7%. CD45RO negativity and positive selection for CCR7 defined naive CD8 cells, a population that excluded terminally differentiated effector memory CD45RA+ cells. Donors were healthy HIV-negative adults without recently reported acute infections or vaccinations. Whole-study results and caveats: Generation probabilities of non-shared clonotypes were lower (relative to those shared by all four donors). On the whole, naive subsets had larger estimated richness than memory subsets had.

Sequencing used naive CD8+ T cells from PBMCs. The receptor's source is a man younger than 30 in good health. Some clones in this sample may be carry-over from other donors' samples.

The CDR3 sequence: CASSLKIGTARQDEQYF. Here the CDR3 DNA reads TGTGCCAGCAGTTTAAAAATTGGGACGGCGCGACAGGACGAGCAGTACTTC. V gene TRBV28 combines with J gene TRBJ2-7; D perhaps matches TRBD1 (6 bases). The germline V and J ends were trimmed by 2 bases and 5 bases, with 22 bases remaining between them. The CDR3 is made up of 17 amino acids. Per germline, CDR1 MDHEN and CDR2 SYDVKM.